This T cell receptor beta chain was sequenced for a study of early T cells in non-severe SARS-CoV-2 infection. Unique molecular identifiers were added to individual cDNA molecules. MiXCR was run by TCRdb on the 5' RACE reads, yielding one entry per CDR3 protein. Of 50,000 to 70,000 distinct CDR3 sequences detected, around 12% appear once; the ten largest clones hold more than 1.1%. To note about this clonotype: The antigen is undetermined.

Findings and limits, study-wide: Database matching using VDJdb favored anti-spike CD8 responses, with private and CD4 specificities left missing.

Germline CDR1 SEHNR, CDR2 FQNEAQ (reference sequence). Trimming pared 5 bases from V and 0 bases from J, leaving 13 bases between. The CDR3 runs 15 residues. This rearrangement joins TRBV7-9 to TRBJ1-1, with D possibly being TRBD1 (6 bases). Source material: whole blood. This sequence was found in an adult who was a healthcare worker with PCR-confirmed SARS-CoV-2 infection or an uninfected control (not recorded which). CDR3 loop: CASSPYRELNTEAFF. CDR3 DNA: TGTGCCAGCAGCCCTTACAGGGAACTGAACACTGAAGCTTTCTTT.